What follows are 9 T cell receptor beta chains derived from one specimen sequenced in a study of blood T cell repertoires in COVID-19. The assay was immunoSEQ multiplex PCR, and TCRdb's table has in-frame clones only and misses some. Of about 160,000 clones in the sample, approximately 84% are singletons; the top ten hold 22%. The sequenced sample was peripheral blood. The receptors stem from an elderly woman with acute or convalescent COVID-19.

V is TRBV5-1 and J is TRBJ1-2, with a weak D call TRBD1 (5 bases). Trimming removed 4 bases from V and 0 bases from J, with 13 bases in between. Germline loops: CDR1 SGHRS, CDR2 YFSETQ. The CDR3 loop spans 15 amino acids. CDR3 residues: CASSDIGGTNYGYTF. The CDR3 DNA is TGCGCCAGCAGCGACATTGGGGGGACTAACTATGGCTACACCTTC.

The V call is TRBV3-1 (or the pseudogene TRBV3-2), the J call TRBJ1-3; possible D gene TRBD1, 6 bases. The CDR3 covers 15 residues. The germline gives CDR1 LGHDT, CDR2 YNNKEL (reference sequence). V was trimmed by 4 bases and J by 0 bases, leaving 10 bases between them. The CDR3 reads CASSLRTVSGNTIYF. Written as DNA, the CDR3 is TGTGCCAGCAGCCTAAGGACAGTCTCTGGAAACACCATATATTTT.

This chain joins TRBV2 and TRBJ2-1; TRBD1 matches 8 bases. This CDR3 has 11 amino acids. Germline V lookup: CDR1 SNHLY, CDR2 FYNNEI. Trimming at V came to 6 bases and at J to 14 bases, leaving 6 bases not matched to a gene. CDR3 DNA: TGTGCCAGCAGGGACCGGGACAGGAAGTTCTTC. This codes for CASRDRDRKFF.

The CDR3 DNA reads as TGTGCCAGCAGCTTACTTCAGGCAGGGAAAGCTTTCTTT. Translation gives CASSLLQAGKAFF. The J gene is TRBJ1-1, the V gene TRBV7-6; tentatively, D is TRBD1 (5 bases). The V gene's germline CDR1 is SGHVS and CDR2 FNYEAQ. Trimming removed 2 bases at V and 9 bases at J, with 13 bases between. This CDR3 has 13 residues.

The gene calls are TRBV3-1 (or the pseudogene TRBV3-2) and TRBJ2-1, with 12 bases matching TRBD2. The length of the CDR3 is 15 residues. Germline loops: CDR1 LGHDT, CDR2 YNNKEL (reference sequence). V was pared by 4 bases and J by 7 bases, with 5 bases of the junction left unmatched. The CDR3 sequence: CASSPVTSGSNEQFF. The CDR3 bases are TGTGCCAGCAGCCCGGTGACTAGCGGGAGTAATGAGCAGTTCTTC.

This sequence joins TRBV5-1 and TRBJ2-7, with D maybe TRBD1 (6 bases). The CDR3 consists of 13 residues. Germline V CDR1 and CDR2: SGHRS, YFSETQ. The V gene lost 5 bases and the J gene lost 2 bases, with 11 bases spanning the gap. The CDR3, as DNA: TGCGCCAGCAGGTCCGGGACACCCTACGAGCAGTACTTC. It specifies CASRSGTPYEQYF.

V usage is TRBV27 and J usage is TRBJ2-3; D perhaps matches TRBD2 (7 bases). The CDR3 covers 16 residues. Trimming took 1 base from V and 4 from J, leaving 15 bases between them. CDR1 is MNHEY, CDR2 SMNVEV, per germline (reference sequence). In nucleotides, the CDR3 is TGTGCCAGCAGTTTATTGGGGGGGGCAGGGCCAGATACGCAGTATTTT. It yields the protein CASSLLGGAGPDTQYF.

The chain recombines TRBV10-3 with TRBJ1-1; unclear D gene. The CDR3 loop spans 15 amino acids. The V end lost 3 bases, the J end lost 3 bases, and 14 bases lay between the germline ends. Germline V gene lookup returns CDR1 ENHRY and CDR2 SYGVKD. The CDR3 loop reads CAISDPTGGDTEAFF. CDR3 DNA sequence: TGTGCCATCAGTGACCCCACCGGAGGCGACACTGAAGCTTTCTTT.

This clone was seen a handful of times. V gene TRBV2 combines with J gene TRBJ2-1; weak D call: TRBD1 (6 bases). The CDR3 covers 15 residues. Trimming took off 6 bases at V and 3 bases at J, with 15 bases between the two ends. Looked up from germline, CDR1 is SNHLY and CDR2 is FYNNEI. The CDR3 loop is CASRKRQELYNEQFF. Written as DNA, the CDR3 is TGTGCCAGCAGAAAAAGACAGGAGCTCTACAATGAGCAGTTCTTC.